What follows are 17 T cell receptor beta chains derived from one specimen sequenced in a study of human T cells and chemical hapten exposure. TCRdb ran MiXCR on the RACE reads and lists one entry per CDR3 protein. The table includes around 50,000 distinct CDR3 sequences, 9.3% detected once. This sample's time point: patch test 1, 2 weeks after DPC sensitization. The treatment denotes: therapeutic diphenylcyclopropenone sensitization with weekly scalp DPC. The source material was whole blood, sampled in connection with sensitization to the hapten diphenylcyclopropenone (DPC). The receptors derive from a woman between 45 and 60 years old with alopecia areata. Some clones in this sample may be carry-over from other donors' samples.

This clonotype was counted at least ten times. The rearrangement uses TRBV12-5 and TRBJ2-7, with D unresolved. This CDR3 has 12 residues. CDR1 and CDR2 from the germline V gene are LGHNT and FRNRAP. The V end lost 5 bases, the J end lost 3 bases, and 8 bases lay between the germline ends. Here the CDR3 DNA reads TGTGCTAGTGGTCCCCGTGGCTACGAGCAGTACTTC. It translates to CASGPRGYEQYF. Supplemented by reference TRBV12-5 and TRBJ2-7, the full variable domain reads DARVTQTPRHKVTEMGQEVTMRCQPILGHNTVFWYRQTMMQGLELLAYFRNRAPLDDSGMPKDRFSAEMPDATLATLKIQPSEPRDSAVYFCASGPRGYEQYFGPGTRLTVT.

This clonotype was recorded many times. DNA of the CDR3: TGTGCCAGCAGCCCTACCGGGACCGGCTCGGACACCATATATTTT. Residues: CASSPTGTGSDTIYF. The chain joins TRBV12-3 or TRBV12-4 to TRBJ1-3; TRBD1 is a possible D gene (5 bases). CDR3 length equals 15 residues. With 6 bases removed from V and 8 bases from J, the gap between germline ends came to 20 bases.

There are many counts of this clonotype. CDR3 loop: CASSQDKGGRSYFTEQFF. Written as DNA, the CDR3 is TGTGCCAGCAGCCAAGATAAGGGCGGACGGAGTTATTTCACGGAGCAGTTCTTC. This sequence joins TRBV14 and TRBJ2-1; D is undetermined. CDR3 length: 18 amino acids. Germline CDR1 SGHDN, CDR2 FVKESK. The V and J ends lost 0 bases and 10 bases respectively, with 25 bases between them.

Comment on this clonotype: The conserved final phenylalanine or tryptophan is absent from the CDR3, which likely points to a read error. The V and J genes are TRBV30 and TRBJ1-1; a weak D match, TRBD1 (6 bases). CDR3 length equals 12 residues. The germline V gene has CDR1 GTSNPN and CDR2 SVGIG (reference sequence). The V and J ends lost 4 bases and 5 bases respectively, with 11 bases between them. The CDR3 sequence: CAWTQGWTEAFI. The DNA for the CDR3 is TGTGCCTGGACGCAGGGGTGGACTGAAGCTTTCATT.

This clonotype showed up many times. The V gene is TRBV4-1, the J gene TRBJ1-5; TRBD1 might be the D (5 bases). The germline gives CDR1 MGHRA, CDR2 YSYEKL. The CDR3 contains 14 residues. The V end lost 6 bases, the J end lost 2 bases, and 11 bases lay between the germline ends. Here the CDR3 reads CASRKGPGNQPQHF. CDR3 sequence (DNA): TGCGCCAGCAGGAAGGGGCCAGGCAATCAGCCCCAGCATTTT.

This clonotype was recorded a few times. V gene TRBV6-6 combines with J gene TRBJ1-6; 7 nucleotides align to TRBD1. The CDR3 loop spans 15 amino acids. V gave up 0 bases and J gave up 8 bases; unmatched junction bases: 4. From germline, CDR1 is MNHNY and CDR2 SVGAGI (reference sequence). This CDR3 is CASSYSGTVHSPLHF. CDR3 nucleotide sequence: TGTGCCAGCAGTTACTCGGGGACAGTTCATTCACCCCTCCACTTT.

This clonotype showed up many times. The rearrangement uses TRBV20-1 and TRBJ2-1; D is perhaps TRBD1 (5 bases). V lost 4 bases, J lost 6 bases, and 13 bases lay in between. The CDR3 loop spans 13 amino acids. Looked up from germline, CDR1 is DFQATT and CDR2 is SNEGSKA (reference sequence). CDR3 bases: TGCAGTGCTACTAGACAGATTGGCAATGAGCAGTTCTTC. Its translation is CSATRQIGNEQFF.

In its sample, this clonotype was seen many times. This chain connects TRBV20-1 to TRBJ2-3; D perhaps matches TRBD2 (6 bases). The CDR3 covers 14 residues. The germline V gene encodes CDR1 DFQATT and CDR2 SNEGSKA (reference sequence). Trimming cost V 1 base and J 0 bases, with 8 bases left between them. This CDR3 reads CSARVGGSTDTQYF. CDR3 in DNA: TGCAGTGCTAGAGTGGGGGGTAGCACAGATACGCAGTATTTT.

This clonotype occurred many times. The V and J genes are TRBV18 and TRBJ2-7; D may be TRBD2 (6 bases). This CDR3 comprises 15 residues. The V end was cut by 6 bases, the J end by 3 bases, with 18 bases between. Germline V CDR1 and CDR2: KGHSH, LQKENI. The CDR3 protein is CASSPTGAVLYEQYF. CDR3 sequence (DNA): TGTGCCAGCTCCCCGACGGGAGCAGTACTCTACGAGCAGTACTTC.

This clonotype was found many times. This chain connects TRBV2 to TRBJ2-1; 9 bases are a match to TRBD2. With 5 bases clipped from V and 5 bases from J, the junction kept 1 base outside the gene matches. The CDR3 has 13 amino acids. The germline V gene encodes CDR1 SNHLY and CDR2 FYNNEI. The CDR3 nucleotides are TGTGCCAGCAGTCGACTAGCGGACAATGAGCAGTTCTTC. Its protein product is CASSRLADNEQFF.

In its sample, this clonotype was seen many times. The rearrangement joins TRBV5-1 to TRBJ1-1; D is unresolved. The ends were cut back, 2 bases at V and 0 bases at J, with 11 bases in the middle. This CDR3 contains 15 residues. Germline-derived CDR1 and CDR2 are SGHRS and YFSETQ. The CDR3 is CASSFGGRMNTEAFF. Written as DNA, the CDR3 is TGCGCCAGCAGCTTTGGTGGAAGGATGAACACTGAAGCTTTCTTT.

This clonotype has at least ten counts. The V and J genes are TRBV29-1 and TRBJ2-6; tentatively, D is TRBD1 (6 bases). The CDR3 runs 13 residues. V lost 7 bases, J lost 0 bases, and 7 bases lay in between. The germline V gene has CDR1 SQVTM and CDR2 ANQGSEA. CDR3 amino acids: CSGQVSGANVLTF. CDR3 sequence (DNA): TGCAGCGGACAGGTCTCTGGGGCCAACGTCCTGACTTTC.

This clonotype was seen at least ten times. The V and J genes are TRBV29-1 and TRBJ2-1; 8 bases agree with TRBD2. The CDR3 is 14 amino acids. The V gene end was trimmed by 6 bases and the J gene end by 8 bases; junction bases not matched to a gene: 12. The germline V gene encodes CDR1 SQVTM and CDR2 ANQGSEA. Written as DNA, the CDR3 is TGCAGCGTCCTCAGACTAGCGACTGGGGATGAGCAGTTCTTC. This gives the protein CSVLRLATGDEQFF.

This clonotype came up many times. The chain has TRBV19 and TRBJ1-5, with 9 bases lining up with TRBD1. The CDR3 consists of 18 residues. The junction had 12 bases not matched to a gene; V was cut back by 6 bases and J by 0 bases. Per germline, CDR1 LNHDA and CDR2 SQIVND (reference sequence). The CDR3: CASSSPPTGGHSNQPQHF. The DNA of the CDR3 is TGTGCCAGTAGCTCCCCGCCTACAGGGGGCCATAGCAATCAGCCCCAGCATTTT.

This clonotype was picked up a small number of times. J is TRBJ1-1 and V is TRBV6-1, with D possibly being TRBD1 (5 bases). The CDR3 runs 13 residues. The germline gives CDR1 MNHNS, CDR2 SASEGT. V was trimmed by 3 bases and J by 3 bases, leaving 8 bases between them. This chain's CDR3 is CASSEGLYTEAFF. Written as DNA, the CDR3 is TGTGCCAGCAGTGAGGGACTTTACACTGAAGCTTTCTTT.

This clonotype was seen at least ten times. J is TRBJ2-6 and V is TRBV27; D gene uncertain. CDR3 length: 13 residues. The germline V and J ends were trimmed by 6 bases and 4 bases, with 7 bases remaining between them. Germline V gene data show CDR1 as MNHEY and CDR2 as SMNVEV (reference sequence). The CDR3: CASSPWGANVLTF. In DNA, the CDR3 is TGTGCCAGCAGCCCGTGGGGGGCCAACGTCCTGACTTTC.

This clonotype was observed many times. The CDR3 bases are TGTGCCAGCACCCCAGCTTCCCCCAGGGAACGGAATCAGCCCCAGCATTTT. Translated: CASTPASPRERNQPQHF. The V and J genes are TRBV28 and TRBJ1-5; TRBD1 is a possible D gene (5 bases). The germline V gene encodes CDR1 MDHEN and CDR2 SYDVKM. The V gene lost 7 bases and the J gene lost 4 bases, with 23 bases spanning the gap. The CDR3 is made up of 17 amino acids. Complete variable domain (other parts from reference TRBV28 and TRBJ1-5): DVKVTQSSRYLVKRTGEKVFLECVQDMDHENMFWYRQDPGLGLRLIYFSYDVKMKEKGDIPEGYSVSREKKERFSLILESASTNQTSMYLCASTPASPRERNQPQHFGDGTRLSIL.